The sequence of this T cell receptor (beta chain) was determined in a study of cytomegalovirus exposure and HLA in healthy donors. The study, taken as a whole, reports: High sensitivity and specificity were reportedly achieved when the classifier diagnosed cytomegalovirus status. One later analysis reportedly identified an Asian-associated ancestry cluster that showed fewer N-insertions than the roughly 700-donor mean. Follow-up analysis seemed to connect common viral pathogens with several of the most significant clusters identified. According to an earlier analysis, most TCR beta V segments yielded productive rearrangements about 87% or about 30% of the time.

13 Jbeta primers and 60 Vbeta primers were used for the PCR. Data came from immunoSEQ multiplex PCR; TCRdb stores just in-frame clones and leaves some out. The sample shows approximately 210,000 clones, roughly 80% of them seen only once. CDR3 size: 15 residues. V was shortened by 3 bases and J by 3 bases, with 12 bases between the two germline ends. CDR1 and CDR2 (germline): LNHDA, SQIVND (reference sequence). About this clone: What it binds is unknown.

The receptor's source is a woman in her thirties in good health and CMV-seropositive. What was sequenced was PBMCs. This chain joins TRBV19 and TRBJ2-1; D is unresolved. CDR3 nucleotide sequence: TGTGCCAGTAGTATGCAGCCCCGAGGCTACAATGAGCAGTTCTTC. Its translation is CASSMQPRGYNEQFF.